This T cell receptor beta chain was sequenced in a study of cytomegalovirus exposure and HLA in healthy donors. Study-wide background: Most genotyped donors, over 70% of around 370, had Caucasian-associated genetic ancestry. Study outcomes and limitations: Later analysis found that TCR beta chains associated with HLA were more clonally expanded than other, equally common chains.

CDR1 and CDR2 from the germline V gene are SGHRS and YFSETQ. V was pared by 2 bases and J by 7 bases, with 7 bases of the junction left unmatched. The length of the CDR3 is 15 residues. With 60 Vbeta and 13 Jbeta primers, the PCR was carried out. The method was immunoSEQ multiplex PCR; TCRdb's version includes in-frame clones alone and lacks a portion of them. The profile covers 130,000 to 150,000 clones, with over 60% appearing a single time and 3% taken by the ten largest. As for this clone: As yet, its antigen is unknown.

The material sequenced was PBMCs. The genes are TRBV5-1 and TRBJ1-4; 8 bases align to TRBD1. The TCR sequence derives from a woman in her thirties in good health and CMV-seropositive. The DNA of the CDR3 is TGCGCCAGCAGCTTAGGGGACAGGAGGACTGAAAAACTGTTTTTT. Residues: CASSLGDRRTEKLFF.